This T cell receptor (beta chain) was recovered during a study of CD8 T cells in Susac syndrome. Study in general: Over five sequenced Susac syndrome patients had clinically active disease, while fewer than 10 were in remission. Whole-study results and caveats: Clonal expansion was absent from the CD4+ T cell repertoires in Susac syndrome.

This clonotype is a singleton in its sample. Antigen specificity is unknown. Reverse transcription of about 0.45 to 1 ug RNA used random hexamers. The amplification used immunoSEQ multiplex PCR on TCR beta CDR3; it spanned 54 Vbeta and 13 Jbeta. TCRdb called the immunoSEQ multiplex PCR reads again in MiXCR, with one record for every CDR3 protein. The sample holds under 200,000 distinct CDR3 sequences; under 95% are singletons and the top ten take 0.12%. TEMRA cells were FACS-enriched, while CD8+ and CD4+ T cells were negatively isolated. The CDR3 is 14 residues long. In germline, CDR1 is SGHDT, CDR2 YYEEEE. V trimming: 4 bases; J trimming: 5 bases; junction bases outside the gene matches: 8.

This TCR derives from a human donor with Susac syndrome. This sequence joins TRBV5-6 and TRBJ1-2; TRBD1 aligns across 7 bases. Sequencing was performed on CD4+ T cells from PBMCs. CDR3 protein: CASSPDRKDYGYTF. DNA of the CDR3: TGTGCCAGCAGCCCGGACAGGAAAGATTATGGCTACACCTTC.